This T cell receptor (beta chain) was observed in a study of blood T cell repertoires in COVID-19. Overall study context: COVID-19 samples from acute and convalescent phases originated in the United States, Italy and Spain.

The CDR3 covers 14 residues. Trimming removed 4 bases from V and 8 bases from J; junction bases left unmatched: 5. Germline V lookup: CDR1 SNHLY, CDR2 FYNNEI. TCRdb's table, derived via immunoSEQ multiplex PCR, lists solely in-frame clones and lacks some. The table includes around 250,000 clones, 90% to 95% detected once. Specimen: PBMCs or T cells enriched from blood (not recorded which). The chain joins TRBV2 to TRBJ1-5, with TRBD1 identical over 10 bases. This clonotype was obtained from a human donor in a cohort exposed to, infected with or recovered from COVID-19 (not recorded which). The donor label of this sample is uncertain. CDR3 in amino acids: CASSGTGGREPQHF. The DNA of the CDR3 is TGTGCCAGCAGTGGGACAGGGGGTCGGGAGCCCCAGCATTTT.